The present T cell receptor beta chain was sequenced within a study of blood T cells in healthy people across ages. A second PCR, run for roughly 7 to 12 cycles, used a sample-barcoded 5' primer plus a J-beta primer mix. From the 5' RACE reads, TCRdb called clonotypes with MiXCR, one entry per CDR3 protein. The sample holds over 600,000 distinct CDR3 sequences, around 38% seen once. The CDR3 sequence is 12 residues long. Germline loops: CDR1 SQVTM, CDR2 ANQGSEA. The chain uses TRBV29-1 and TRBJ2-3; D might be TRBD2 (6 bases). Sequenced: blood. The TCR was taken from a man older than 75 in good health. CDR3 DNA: TGCAGTGGTCGGTTCGGGAGTAATACGCAGTATTTT. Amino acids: CSGRFGSNTQYF.